The following is a T cell receptor (beta chain) sequence with its context. Which antigen it targets is not known. No quality values exist for individual bases; no much larger clone is one base distant. This entry belongs to a study of T cells after posttransplantation cyclophosphamide (TCRdb year 2016). In terms of the full investigation: Using TRB sequencing, the study followed how the T cell repertoire rebuilt after myeloablative bone marrow transplantation with posttransplantation cyclophosphamide given as GVHD prophylaxis. TRB sequencing was performed on blood from all 35 or so PTCy patients with 1-year posttransplant specimens. Because TRA and TRB clonality correlated tightly in 10 or so samples, the subsequent TCR analyses were limited to TRB only. Public TRB sequences were compared against a database of over 3,500 sequences linked to responses to pathogens, tumor antigens, self-antigens and alloantigens. TRB sequencing was also done on up to 3 additional blood samples from 2 to 5.2 years after transplant in 3 patients, and on pretransplant blood from 4 patients. Antigen receptor sequencing covered samples from 35 PTCy-treated patients and around 15 of their related bone marrow donors. What the study reported, not specific to this receptor: Across over 40 patients, TRB clonality was highly associated with recipient CMV seropositivity and CMV reactivation, and PTCy diversity was similar to diversity in CNI/methotrexate controls. The TRB repertoires of T cells infiltrating skin or GI tract showed only limited overlap with the TRB repertoires of T cells in blood. Donor-recipient similarity was low at 1-2 months but increased during the first year, and donor CD8+ memory clones often dominated later blood repertoires.

On the day of marrow donation, related bone marrow donors gave peripheral blood samples. Viable CD3+CD4+ or CD3+CD8+ cells that were CCR7+CD45RA+CD45RO-CD95-CD27+CD28+ were classified as naive T cells. Peripheral blood and bone marrow mononuclear cells were isolated by Ficoll-Hypaque density centrifugation and were cryopreserved. CD4+ and CD8+ T cells, including naive and memory subsets, were sorted by FACS using a FACSAria II. Trimming at the junction amounts to 0 bases on V and 5 bases on J, and the germline ends lie 14 bases apart. Reading from cysteine to phenylalanine, the CDR3 counts 15 amino acids. Only the CDR3 DNA stays, 45 bases, in frame from base 1. From a lookup of the germline V gene (reference sequence), CDR1 and CDR2 are PRHDT and FYEKMQ. TRB sequencing used genomic DNA with the immunoSEQ assay at survey resolution or the hsTCRB kit. Concerning the study's data processing: Initial read processing used immunoSEQ software, and repertoire analyses used the LymphoSeq R package. Clonality was computed as 1 minus normalized Shannon entropy, and a Gini coefficient was also calculated for each TRB dataset. Phenotypes of unsorted samples were inferred by mapping TRB sequences from sorted subsets of the recipient or donor onto unsorted samples of the same recipient. The immuneACCESS repertoire file appears here via TCRdb, limited to in-frame rearrangements. These files lack a portion of the clones; in checked studies, under half of the deficit traces to unresolved V genes, and the cause of the others is not known. V and J calls plus clone size are reproduced from that table; the DNA served to infer D and trimming. The table for this sample lists roughly 12,000 clones; approximately 96% of them were counted only once. Under 0.35% of the sample is taken by the ten largest.

The chain uses TRBV13 and TRBJ2-7; TRBD1 is possibly the D segment (6 matching bases). The clonotype comes from a man under 40 in good health and a related stem cell transplant donor. Sequencing input: naive CD8+ T cells sorted from PBMCs. The CDR3 region: CASSLGQGSRDEQYF. The nucleotide sequence reads TGTGCCAGCAGCTTAGGACAGGGTAGTAGAGACGAGCAGTACTTC.